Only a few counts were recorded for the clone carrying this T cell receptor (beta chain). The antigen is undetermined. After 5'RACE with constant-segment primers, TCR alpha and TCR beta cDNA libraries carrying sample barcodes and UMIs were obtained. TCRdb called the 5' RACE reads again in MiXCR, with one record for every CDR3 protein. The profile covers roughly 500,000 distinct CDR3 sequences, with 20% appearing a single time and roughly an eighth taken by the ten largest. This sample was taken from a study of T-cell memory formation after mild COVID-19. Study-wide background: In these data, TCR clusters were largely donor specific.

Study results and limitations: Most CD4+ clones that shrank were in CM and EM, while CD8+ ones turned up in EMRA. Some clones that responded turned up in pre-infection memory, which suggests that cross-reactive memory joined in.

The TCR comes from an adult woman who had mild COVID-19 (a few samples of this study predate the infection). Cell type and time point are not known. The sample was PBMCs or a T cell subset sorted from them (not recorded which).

CDR3 loop: CASSAMGGKSNQPQHF. The DNA for the CDR3 is TGTGCCAGCAGTGCTATGGGGGGTAAAAGCAATCAGCCCCAGCATTTT. V and J are TRBV7-8 and TRBJ1-5; possibly TRBD1 for D (5 bases). Trimming stripped 6 bases from V and 1 base from J, with 16 bases between. The CDR3 length is 16 residues. Germline CDR1 and CDR2: SGHVS and FQNEAQ.